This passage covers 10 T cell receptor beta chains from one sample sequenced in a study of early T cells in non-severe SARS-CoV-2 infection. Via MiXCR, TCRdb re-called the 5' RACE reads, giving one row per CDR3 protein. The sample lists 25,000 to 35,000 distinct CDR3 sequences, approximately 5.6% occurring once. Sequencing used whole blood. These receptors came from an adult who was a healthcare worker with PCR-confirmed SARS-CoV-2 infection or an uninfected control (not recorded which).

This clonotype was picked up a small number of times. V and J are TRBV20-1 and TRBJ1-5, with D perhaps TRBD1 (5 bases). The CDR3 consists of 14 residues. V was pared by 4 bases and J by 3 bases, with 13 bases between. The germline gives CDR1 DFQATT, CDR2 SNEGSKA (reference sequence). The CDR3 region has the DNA TGCAGTGCTACCCGACCAGGGTCCAATCAGCCCCAGCATTTT. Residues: CSATRPGSNQPQHF.

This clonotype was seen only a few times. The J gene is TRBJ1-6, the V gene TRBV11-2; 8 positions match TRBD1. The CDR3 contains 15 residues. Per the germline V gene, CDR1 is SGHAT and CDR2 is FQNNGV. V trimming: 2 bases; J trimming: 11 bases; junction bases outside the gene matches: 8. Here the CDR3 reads CASSLFRDRPTPLHF. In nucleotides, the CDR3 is TGTGCCAGCAGCTTATTCCGGGACAGGCCGACACCCCTCCACTTT.

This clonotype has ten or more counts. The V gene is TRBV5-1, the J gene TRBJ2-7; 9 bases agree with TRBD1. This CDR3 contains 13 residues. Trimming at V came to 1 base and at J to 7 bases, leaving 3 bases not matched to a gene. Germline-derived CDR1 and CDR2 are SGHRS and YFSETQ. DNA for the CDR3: TGCGCCAGCAGCTTGCTGGGACAGGGAGAGCAGTACTTC. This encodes CASSLLGQGEQYF.

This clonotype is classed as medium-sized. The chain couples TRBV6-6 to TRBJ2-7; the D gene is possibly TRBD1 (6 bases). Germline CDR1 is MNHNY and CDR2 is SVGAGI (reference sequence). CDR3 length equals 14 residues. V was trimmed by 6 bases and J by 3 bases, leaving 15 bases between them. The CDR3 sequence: CASRLTGRDYEQYF. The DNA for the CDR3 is TGTGCCAGCAGATTGACAGGTCGGGACTACGAGCAGTACTTC.

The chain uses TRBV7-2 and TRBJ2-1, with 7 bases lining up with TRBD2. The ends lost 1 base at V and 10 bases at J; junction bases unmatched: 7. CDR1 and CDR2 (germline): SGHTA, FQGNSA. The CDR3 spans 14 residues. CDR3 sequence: CASSLGPVLAEQFF. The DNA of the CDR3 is TGTGCCAGCAGCTTAGGACCGGTACTAGCGGAGCAGTTCTTC.

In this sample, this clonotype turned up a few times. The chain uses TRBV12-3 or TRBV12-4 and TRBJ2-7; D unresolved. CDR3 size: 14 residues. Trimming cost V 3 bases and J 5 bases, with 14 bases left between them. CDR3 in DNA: TGTGCCAGCAGTTTTGGTACACTCCCGAACGAGCAGTACTTC. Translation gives CASSFGTLPNEQYF.

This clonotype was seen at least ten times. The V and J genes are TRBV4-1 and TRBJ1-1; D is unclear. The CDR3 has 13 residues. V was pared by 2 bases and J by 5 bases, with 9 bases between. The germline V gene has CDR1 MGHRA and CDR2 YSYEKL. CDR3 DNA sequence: TGCGCCAGCAGCCAACTGCGAGGGACTGAAGCTTTCTTT. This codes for CASSQLRGTEAFF.

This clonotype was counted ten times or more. CDR3 amino acids: CASSTTGGVGDTQYF. In nucleotides, the CDR3 is TGTGCCAGCAGCACCACAGGGGGCGTTGGGGATACGCAGTATTTT. The chain joins TRBV7-3 to TRBJ2-3; 9 positions match TRBD1. Germline CDR1 reads SGHTA; CDR2 reads FQGTGA. The CDR3 spans 15 residues. V dropped 5 bases and J dropped 6; count of bases not matched to a gene: 9.

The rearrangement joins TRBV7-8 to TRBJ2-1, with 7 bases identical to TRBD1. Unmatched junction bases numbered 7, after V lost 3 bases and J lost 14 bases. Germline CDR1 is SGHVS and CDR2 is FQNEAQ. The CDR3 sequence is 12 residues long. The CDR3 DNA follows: TGTGCCAGCAGCTTGTCGGGACAGAATAAGTTCTTC. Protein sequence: CASSLSGQNKFF.

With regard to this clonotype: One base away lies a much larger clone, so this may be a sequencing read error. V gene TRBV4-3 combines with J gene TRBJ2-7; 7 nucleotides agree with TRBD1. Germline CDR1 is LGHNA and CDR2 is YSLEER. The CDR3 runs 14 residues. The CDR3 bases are TGCCCCAGCAGCCAAGGACGGGACAGCTACGAGCAGTACTTC. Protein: CPSSQGRDSYEQYF.